The 27 T cell receptor beta chains below come from one sample, sequenced in a study of blood T cell repertoires in COVID-19. Here immunoSEQ multiplex PCR was the method, and the copy in TCRdb shows in-frame clones only, minus some. This sample yields over 200,000 clones, of which 65% to 85% are seen a single time; roughly 8.7% belongs to the top ten. Sequenced: peripheral blood. The origin of the receptors is a man between 35 and 55 years old with active or convalescent COVID-19.

V is TRBV30 and J is TRBJ1-4; TRBD1 matches 9 bases. Germline CDR1 and CDR2: GTSNPN and SVGIG (reference sequence). The CDR3 is made up of 15 amino acids. Trimming cost V 3 bases and J 6 bases; bases outside gene matches: 8. CDR3 DNA sequence: TGTGCCTGGAGCGGTTACAGGGGGCGCGATGAAAAACTGTTTTTT. This encodes CAWSGYRGRDEKLFF.

The V and J genes are TRBV24-1 and TRBJ2-1, with D possibly TRBD1 on 7 matching bases. CDR3 length: 18 residues. V lost 2 bases and J 2 bases, leaving 18 bases between the germline ends. Germline values: CDR1 KGHDR, CDR2 SFDVKD. In DNA, the CDR3 is TGTGCCACCAGTGATTCCACAGGGGCGGGAAGAACCTACAATGAGCAGTTCTTC. Protein sequence: CATSDSTGAGRTYNEQFF.

A single count supports this clone. The CDR3 DNA follows: TGCGCCAGCAGCCTTTTTAGCGGGCAGCCCCAGCATTTT. Translating it yields CASSLFSGQPQHF. J is TRBJ1-5 and V is TRBV4-1; D is ambiguous. CDR3 length: 13 amino acids. Germline V gene lookup returns CDR1 MGHRA and CDR2 YSYEKL. Deletions cut 4 bases from V and 7 bases from J, with 11 bases between.

This rearrangement joins TRBV19 to TRBJ2-3, with a weak D call TRBD2 (6 bases). The length of the CDR3 is 15 residues. Germline V lookup: CDR1 LNHDA, CDR2 SQIVND (reference sequence). V was clipped by 5 bases and J by 4 bases, with 16 bases between them. CDR3 sequence reads: CASSRRGRDPDTQYF. The CDR3 DNA reads TGTGCCAGTAGTCGGCGGGGCAGGGACCCAGATACGCAGTATTTT.

This chain connects TRBV4-2 to TRBJ2-1; 15 bases line up with TRBD2. Looked up from germline, CDR1 is LGHNA and CDR2 is YNFKEQ. This CDR3 contains 16 residues. V lost 4 bases, J lost 9 bases, and 7 bases stayed unmatched. The CDR3 DNA reads TGTGCCAGCAGCCGGCCGGGACTAGCGGGAGGTGGTGAGCAGTTCTTC. It translates to CASSRPGLAGGGEQFF.

In its sample, this clone was seen a few times. The CDR3 reads CAWSPGQDYGYTF. DNA for the CDR3: TGTGCCTGGAGCCCGGGACAGGACTATGGCTACACCTTC. The V and J genes are TRBV30 and TRBJ1-2; 8 nucleotides agree with TRBD1. This CDR3 is 13 amino acids long. Trimming removed 3 bases from V and 3 bases from J; junction bases left unmatched: 3. Germline V gives CDR1 GTSNPN, CDR2 SVGIG (reference sequence).

The chain is built from TRBV10-3 and TRBJ1-5, with D possibly matching TRBD1 (6 bases). The CDR3 length is 15 residues. Germline CDR1 ENHRY, CDR2 SYGVKD. V was shortened by 2 bases and J by 1 base, with 9 bases between the two germline ends. CDR3 sequence reads: CAISERGMSNQPQHF. In nucleotides, the CDR3 is TGTGCCATCAGTGAGAGGGGGATGAGCAATCAGCCCCAGCATTTT.

The rearrangement links TRBV7-8 to TRBJ2-5; a weak D match, TRBD2 (5 bases). Trimming shortened V by 1 base and J by 5 bases, and 8 bases separated the two germline ends. Germline V gives CDR1 SGHVS, CDR2 FQNEAQ. This CDR3 is 13 amino acids long. CDR3: CASSLGVAETQYF. Written as DNA, the CDR3 is TGTGCCAGCAGCTTAGGGGTAGCGGAGACCCAGTACTTC.

The rearrangement links TRBV28 to TRBJ2-7; 8 nucleotides align to TRBD2. The CDR3 consists of 15 residues. J lost 3 bases, V lost 4 bases, and 8 bases had no gene match. The V gene's germline CDR1 is MDHEN and CDR2 SYDVKM. Written as DNA, the CDR3 is TGTGCCAGCAGTTCATCCGGGACTAGAGGCTACGAGCAGTACTTC. Its translation is CASSSSGTRGYEQYF.

The gene calls are TRBV7-6 and TRBJ2-3; 9 nucleotides agree with TRBD2. The CDR3 is made up of 15 amino acids. V trimming: 5 bases; J trimming: 0 bases; junction bases outside the gene matches: 3. Germline V gene data show CDR1 as SGHVS and CDR2 as FNYEAQ. The CDR3 DNA reads TGTGCCAGCAGCCGTAGCGGGGGTAGCACAGATACGCAGTATTTT. It codes for CASSRSGGSTDTQYF. Supplemented by reference TRBV7-6 and TRBJ2-3, the full variable domain reads GAGVSQSPRYKVTKRGQDVALRCDPISGHVSLYWYRQALGQGPEFLTYFNYEAQQDKSGLPNDRFSAERPEGSISTLTIQRTEQRDSAMYRCASSRSGGSTDTQYFGPGTRLTVL.

V gene TRBV2 combines with J gene TRBJ1-6, with 10 bases aligning to TRBD1. The V and J ends lost 1 base and 7 bases, in that order; junction bases with no gene match: 4. This CDR3 comprises 16 residues. Germline CDR1 and CDR2: SNHLY and FYNNEI. The CDR3 protein is CASSEVGQGLNSPLHF. As DNA, the CDR3 is TGTGCCAGCAGTGAAGTGGGACAGGGGCTGAATTCACCCCTCCACTTT.

The V gene is TRBV7-2, the J gene TRBJ2-1; D might be TRBD1 (5 bases). Between the trimmed V and J ends, which lost 6 bases and 3 bases, there was a span of 12 bases. Looked up from germline, CDR1 is SGHTA and CDR2 is FQGNSA. CDR3 length: 14 residues. The CDR3 loop is CASRPRQIYNEQFF. CDR3 DNA sequence: TGTGCCAGCAGACCCCGACAGATCTACAATGAGCAGTTCTTC. Based on the CDR3 plus reference TRBV7-2 and TRBJ2-1, the full variable domain is GAGVSQSPSNKVTEKGKDVELRCDPISGHTALYWYRQSLGQGLEFLIYFQGNSAPDKSGLPSDRFSAERTGGSVSTLTIQRTQQEDSAVYLCASRPRQIYNEQFFGPGTRLTVL.

Remarks on this clone: At the DNA level, this CDR3 is encoded by other sequences in the same sample as well. V is TRBV5-4 and J is TRBJ2-1; D is possibly TRBD2 (5 bases). The germline gives CDR1 SGHNT, CDR2 YYREEE (reference sequence). CDR3 length equals 15 residues. V was pared by 0 bases and J by 3 bases, with 10 bases between. The DNA of the CDR3 is TGTGCCAGCAGCTTGGCGGGGAGAGGCTACAATGAGCAGTTCTTC. Translating it yields CASSLAGRGYNEQFF.

V is TRBV5-5 and J is TRBJ1-1, with D maybe TRBD1 (6 bases). Trimming removed 0 bases at V and 5 bases at J, with 14 bases between. CDR1 SGHKS and CDR2 YYEKEE come from the germline V gene (reference sequence). The CDR3 extends over 15 amino acids. The CDR3 DNA reads TGTGCCAGCAGCTTGGAGTTCGGGGGGCGGACTGAAGCTTTCTTT. Its translation: CASSLEFGGRTEAFF.

The gene calls are TRBV11-2 and TRBJ1-4; D might be TRBD1 (6 bases). The V gene's germline CDR1 is SGHAT and CDR2 FQNNGV. This CDR3 has 17 amino acids. Trimming stripped 1 base from V and 7 bases from J, with 19 bases between. CDR3 sequence: CASSLGQGFSLSEKLFF. The CDR3 DNA reads as TGTGCCAGCAGCTTAGGGCAGGGGTTTTCTTTGAGTGAAAAACTGTTTTTT.

The chain carries TRBV6-5 and TRBJ2-3; TRBD2 matches 7 bases. The CDR3 consists of 16 residues. Germline V lookup: CDR1 MNHEY, CDR2 SVGAGI. The ends lost 4 bases at V and 0 bases at J; junction bases unmatched: 7. CDR3 nucleotide sequence: TGTGCCAGCAGTTCCGTCCTAGCGGCTAGCACAGATACGCAGTATTTT. Protein product: CASSSVLAASTDTQYF.

The chain links TRBV19 to TRBJ2-7, with TRBD1 identical over 12 bases. V shed 7 bases, J shed 4 bases, and the junction held 8 bases outside the gene matches. This CDR3 contains 15 residues. Germline CDR1 is LNHDA and CDR2 is SQIVND (reference sequence). The CDR3 DNA reads as TGTGCCAGTACCCCCGGGACAGGGGGCGCGTACGAGCAGTACTTC. It encodes CASTPGTGGAYEQYF. Full variable domain (missing parts from reference TRBV19 and TRBJ2-7): DGGITQSPKYLFRKEGQNVTLSCEQNLNHDAMYWYRQDPGQGLRLIYYSQIVNDFQKGDIAEGYSVSREKKESFPLTVTSAQKNPTAFYLCASTPGTGGAYEQYFGPGTRLTVT.

The CDR3 region is CATSDLGLAGVAGELFF. The CDR3, as DNA: TGTGCCACCAGTGATTTGGGGCTAGCGGGAGTGGCCGGGGAGCTGTTTTTT. The chain couples TRBV24-1 to TRBJ2-2, with 10 bases lining up with TRBD2. Germline values: CDR1 KGHDR, CDR2 SFDVKD. The CDR3 has 17 amino acids. V lost 0 bases, J lost 6 bases, and 6 bases stayed unmatched.

The rearrangement links TRBV19 to TRBJ1-5, with 8 positions matching TRBD1. Trimming removed 6 bases from V and 4 bases from J; junction bases left unmatched: 8. The CDR3 runs 15 residues. Germline CDR1 and CDR2: LNHDA and SQIVND (reference sequence). CDR3 sequence (DNA): TGTGCCAGTAGCGCTGGACAGGGTGGTAATCAGCCCCAGCATTTT. Translating gives CASSAGQGGNQPQHF.

This chain uses TRBV5-8 with TRBJ2-7, with D perhaps TRBD1 (6 bases). Trimming stripped 0 bases from V and 2 bases from J, with 12 bases between. Germline V gene sequence: CDR1 SGHTS, CDR2 YDEGEE. The CDR3 loop spans 15 amino acids. The CDR3 DNA follows: TGTGCCAGCAGCTTGGCCGGCAGGGGAACCTACGAGCAGTACTTC. It yields the protein CASSLAGRGTYEQYF.

The chain carries TRBV2 and TRBJ2-2; 8 bases agree with TRBD2. This CDR3 comprises 15 residues. The germline V gene has CDR1 SNHLY and CDR2 FYNNEI. V shed 6 bases and J 3 bases; nucleotides not matched to a gene: 6. The CDR3 protein is CASRGRGGYTGELFF. CDR3 nucleotide sequence: TGTGCCAGCAGAGGTCGGGGGGGATACACCGGGGAGCTGTTTTTT.

The chain recombines TRBV19 with TRBJ2-2, with 10 bases fitting TRBD2. The CDR3 covers 15 residues. Germline CDR1 is LNHDA and CDR2 is SQIVND (reference sequence). With 5 bases clipped from V and 3 bases from J, the junction kept 3 bases outside the gene matches. The CDR3: CASSHTSGDTGELFF. CDR3 in DNA: TGTGCCAGTAGTCACACTAGCGGGGACACCGGGGAGCTGTTTTTT.

The V and J genes are TRBV6-5 and TRBJ2-7; tentatively, D is TRBD1 (7 bases). There are 13 residues in the CDR3. The germline CDR1 and CDR2 sequences are MNHEY and SVGAGI. Deletions cut 11 bases from V and 0 bases from J, with 14 bases between. DNA of the CDR3: TGTGCCGGAGGGGGCTTCAGCTCCTACGAGCAGTACTTC. Its translation is CAGGGFSSYEQYF.

V gene TRBV2 combines with J gene TRBJ1-1; the D gene is possibly TRBD1 (5 bases). Trimming left V 3 bases short and J 3 bases short, with 11 bases between. The germline V gene encodes CDR1 SNHLY and CDR2 FYNNEI. The length of the CDR3 is 14 residues. CDR3 in DNA: TGTGCCAGCAGTGACGGCGGAGGGGACACTGAAGCTTTCTTT. As protein: CASSDGGGDTEAFF. The full variable domain, its missing parts supplied by reference TRBV2 and TRBJ1-1, is EPEVTQTPSHQVTQMGQEVILRCVPISNHLYFYWYRQILGQKVEFLVSFYNNEISEKSEIFDDQFSVERPDGSNFTLKIRSTKLEDSAMYFCASSDGGGDTEAFFGQGTRLTVV.

The CDR3 DNA follows: TGTGCCAGCAGTTTACTAGCGGGAGAGCCCTACAATGAGCAGTTCTTC. Encoded protein: CASSLLAGEPYNEQFF. This rearrangement joins TRBV25-1 to TRBJ2-1, with 11 bases fitting TRBD2. The CDR3 has 16 residues. Germline trimming cut 5 bases from V and 2 bases from J; bases unmatched to any gene: 5. In germline, CDR1 is MGHDK, CDR2 SYGVNS.

The chain couples TRBV5-1 to TRBJ1-5, with TRBD1 matching 9 bases. After removal of 4 bases from V and 5 bases from J, the junction contained 10 bases not matched to a gene. This CDR3 has 16 residues. CDR1 is SGHRS and CDR2 is YFSETQ in the germline V gene. The CDR3 DNA follows: TGCGCCAGCAGCGCCAGGGACAGGGTCTGGGATCAGCCCCAGCATTTT. Protein sequence: CASSARDRVWDQPQHF. Variable domain in full (rest from reference TRBV5-1 and TRBJ1-5): KAGVTQTPRYLIKTRGQQVTLSCSPISGHRSVSWYQQTPGQGLQFLFEYFSETQRNKGNFPGRFSGRQFSNSRSEMNVSTLELGDSALYLCASSARDRVWDQPQHFGDGTRLSIL.

This chain's CDR3 is CASTAAGNTIYF. The CDR3 region has the DNA TGTGCCAGTACAGCGGCTGGAAACACCATATATTTT. V usage is TRBV19 and J usage is TRBJ1-3; D uncertain. The CDR3 spans 12 residues. V lost 7 bases, J lost 2 bases, and 6 bases lay in between. Per the germline V gene, CDR1 is LNHDA and CDR2 is SQIVND (reference sequence).